The clone carrying this T cell receptor (beta chain) appeared a few times. There are 13 residues in the CDR3. Germline trimming cut 10 bases from V and 1 base from J; bases unmatched to any gene: 5. Germline CDR1 MDHEN, CDR2 SYDVKM. A sample-barcoded 5' primer and a J-beta primer mix were used in a second PCR of roughly 7 to 11 cycles. Per sample, CDR3-containing paired-end reads numbered at least 2.5 million. TCRdb itself ran the 5' RACE reads through MiXCR, one entry per CDR3 protein. Among 790,000 or so distinct CDR3 sequences listed, roughly three fifths were seen once. This entry comes from a study of blood T cells in healthy people across ages. Per sample, no less than 5 micrograms of total RNA were extracted.

The rearrangement links TRBV28 to TRBJ2-3; 7 nucleotides align to TRBD1. Input material: blood. The receptor comes from a man aged 35-49 years in good health. The CDR3 reads CATRDSGTDTQYF. CDR3 nucleotide sequence: TGTGCCACCCGGGACAGCGGCACAGATACGCAGTATTTT.